Included here is one TCR beta chain sequence, with context. The antigen it recognizes is unknown. The junction differs from germline at one of its ends, possibly a read error. The time point label, as the study defines it: baseline before first vaccination. Vaccinee samples were obtained from the UK trials COV001 and COV002, which included a single-blind randomized controlled phase 2/3 trial of AZD1222 (ChAdOx1 nCoV-19) in healthy adults. Trial participant PBMC samples were collected at day 0 and day 28 after the second dose for TCRbeta chain sequencing. The CDR3 regions of human TCRbeta chains were subjected to immunosequencing. Per the authors' processing: TCRs in the repertoires were compared against a reference library of SARS-CoV-2-specific TCRs that had been generated with the MIRA antigen-specificity platform. Breadth was defined as the fraction of unique TCRs that were SARS-CoV-2-associated, and depth was defined as the fraction of total T cells that were SARS-CoV-2-associated. Using the MIRA data, every spike-specific TCR was mapped to the spike region that the TCR reacted to and assigned to either a CD4 or a CD8 class. Log10-transformed breadth and depth values were compared by one-way ANOVA with Sidak's multiple comparisons tests. As stored in TCRdb, this immuneACCESS dataset retains in-frame rearrangements with V and J assigned. A fraction of the clones does not appear; measured against another copy, unresolved V genes explain less than half of the discrepancy, and the remainder lacks a known reason. V, J and clone size were drawn from that table, and D and trimming were deduced from the DNA. Counted in this sample were around 87,000 clones; approximately 91% of them appeared once. The ten largest clones add up to approximately 21% of the sample.

The source of the sample is a study of T cell responses to AZD1222 COVID-19 vaccine (dated by TCRdb to the early 2020s). Describing the broader study: Because spike-specific TCR depth and breadth did not differ between the two schedules, AZD1222 recipients who got a second dose at roughly 4 weeks were pooled with those who got a second dose at roughly 12 weeks. TCR sequencing covered over 230 trial participants: nearly 210 given two doses of AZD1222 and 26 given two doses of MenACWY control vaccine. Trial participants were enrolled into age subgroups of 18-55, 56-69 and 70-plus years, which contained 148, 28 and 57 TCR-sequenced participants, respectively.

Study-wide conclusions, independent of this receptor: The whole spike protein was spanned by vaccine-associated CD4 TCRs, and dominant responses were seen in regions 160-218 and 743-854. After two AZD1222 doses, both the breadth and the depth of spike-specific TCRs were significantly higher than at day 0 and than in MenACWY recipients. Participants were mostly white British and included more females than males, and it was suggested by the authors that clonal diversity may have been underestimated. Conclusions about previously exposed vaccinees are limited because only six or seven AZD1222 recipients were SARS-CoV-2 seropositive at baseline. The 56-69-year group was small, and its depth increase did not reach significance, likely because of low power. Because no day 14 peak-response samples were available, repertoires were characterized only after the peak T cell response. Reportedly, close to half of the unique spike-specific TCRs recognized epitopes lying outside the regions that are mutated in the B.1.351 and B.1.1.7 variants.

This receptor was taken from an adult in good health. The starting material was peripheral blood, obtained on day 0 of AZD1222 vaccination.

The nucleotide sequence reads as follows: TGTGCTAGCAGCTTAAATGGGGAGGAAAAACTGTTTTTT. This gives the protein CASSLNGEEKLFF. The chain is encoded by TRBV7-7 joined to TRBJ1-4, with no confident D gene call. From cysteine to phenylalanine, the CDR3 is 13 amino acids long. The only DNA kept is the CDR3, 39 bases in frame from the first base. CDR1 is given as SSHAT and CDR2 as FNYEAQ, both from the germline V gene (reference sequence).